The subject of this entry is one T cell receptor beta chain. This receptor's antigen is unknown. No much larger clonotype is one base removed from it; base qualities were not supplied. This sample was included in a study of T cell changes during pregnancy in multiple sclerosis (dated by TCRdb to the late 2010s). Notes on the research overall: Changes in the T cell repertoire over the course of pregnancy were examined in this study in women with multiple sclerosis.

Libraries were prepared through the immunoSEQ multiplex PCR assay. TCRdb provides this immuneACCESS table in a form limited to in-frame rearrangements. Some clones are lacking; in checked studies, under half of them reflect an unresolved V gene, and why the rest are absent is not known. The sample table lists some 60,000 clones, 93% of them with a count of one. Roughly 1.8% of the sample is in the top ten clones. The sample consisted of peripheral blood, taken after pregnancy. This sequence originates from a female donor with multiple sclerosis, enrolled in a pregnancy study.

The nucleotides read TGTGCCAGCAGGGACAGGGGGAGTCGTTCCTACGAGCAGTACTTC. It encodes CASRDRGSRSYEQYF. Recombination joined TRBV2 with TRBJ2-7, with 10 junctional bases fitting TRBD1. V loses 6 bases at its end and J loses 1 base; junction bases beyond the gene matches: 6. Including the terminal cysteine and phenylalanine, the CDR3 comprises 15 residues. The CDR3 DNA has 45 bases and is translated from base 1. Taken from the germline V gene, the CDR1 and CDR2 loops are SNHLY and FYNNEI. Reference TRBV2 and TRBJ2-7 proteins supply the regions before and after the CDR3; the full variable domain is: EPEVTQTPSHQVTQMGQEVILRCVPISNHLYFYWYRQILGQKVEFLVSFYNNEISEKSEIFDDQFSVERPDGSNFTLKIRSTKLEDSAMYFCASRDRGSRSYEQYFGPGTRLTVT.